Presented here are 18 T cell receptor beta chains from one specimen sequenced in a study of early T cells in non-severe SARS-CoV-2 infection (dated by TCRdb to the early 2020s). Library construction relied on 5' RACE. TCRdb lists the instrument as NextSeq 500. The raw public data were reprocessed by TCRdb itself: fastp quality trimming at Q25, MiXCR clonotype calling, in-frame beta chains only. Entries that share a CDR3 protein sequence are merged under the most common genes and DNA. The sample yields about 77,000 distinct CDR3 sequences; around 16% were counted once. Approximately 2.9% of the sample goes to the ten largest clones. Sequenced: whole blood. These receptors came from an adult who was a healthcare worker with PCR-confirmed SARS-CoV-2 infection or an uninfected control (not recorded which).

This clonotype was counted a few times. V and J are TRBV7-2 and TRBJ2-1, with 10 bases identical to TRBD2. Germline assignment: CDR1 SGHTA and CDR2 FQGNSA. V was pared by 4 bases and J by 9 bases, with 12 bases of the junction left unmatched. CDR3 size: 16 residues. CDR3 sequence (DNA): TGTGCCAGCAGCTACCGAGCGGGAGGGCCATCCATTGAGCAGTTCTTC. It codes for CASSYRAGGPSIEQFF.

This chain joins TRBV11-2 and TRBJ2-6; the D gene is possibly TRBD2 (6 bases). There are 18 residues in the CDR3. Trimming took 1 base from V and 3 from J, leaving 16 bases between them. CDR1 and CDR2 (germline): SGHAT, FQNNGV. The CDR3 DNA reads TGTGCCAGCAGCTTAGGGTTTCGGAGGGCTAGTGGGGCCAACGTCCTGACTTTC. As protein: CASSLGFRRASGANVLTF.

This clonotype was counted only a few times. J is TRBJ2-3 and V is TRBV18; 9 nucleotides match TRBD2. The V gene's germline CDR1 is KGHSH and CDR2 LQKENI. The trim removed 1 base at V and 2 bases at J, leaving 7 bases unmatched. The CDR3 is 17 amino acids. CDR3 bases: TGTGCCAGCTCACCACGGTCTGCGGGGGGGCCCACAGATACGCAGTATTTT. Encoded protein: CASSPRSAGGPTDTQYF.

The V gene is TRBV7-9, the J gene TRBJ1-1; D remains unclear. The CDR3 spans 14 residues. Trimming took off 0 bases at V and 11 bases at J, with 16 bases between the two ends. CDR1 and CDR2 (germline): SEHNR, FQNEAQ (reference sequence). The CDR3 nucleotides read TGTGCCAGCAGCTTAGCCCCAAACAGCCCTCGGGCTTTCTTT. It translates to CASSLAPNSPRAFF. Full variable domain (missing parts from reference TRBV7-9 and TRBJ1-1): DTGVSQNPRHKITKRGQNVTFRCDPISEHNRLYWYRQTLGQGPEFLTYFQNEAQLEKSRLLSDRFSAERPKGSFSTLEIQRTEQGDSAMYLCASSLAPNSPRAFFGQGTRLTVV.

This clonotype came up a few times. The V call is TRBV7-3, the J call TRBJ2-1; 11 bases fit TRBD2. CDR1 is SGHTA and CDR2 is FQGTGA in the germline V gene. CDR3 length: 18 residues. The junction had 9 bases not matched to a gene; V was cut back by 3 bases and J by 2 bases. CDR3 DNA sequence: TGTGCCAGCAGCTTCACCCCGACTAGCGGGGCCGCCTACAATGAGCAGTTCTTC. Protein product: CASSFTPTSGAAYNEQFF. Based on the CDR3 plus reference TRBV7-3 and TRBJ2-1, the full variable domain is GAGVSQTPSNKVTEKGKYVELRCDPISGHTALYWYRQSLGQGPEFLIYFQGTGAADDSGLPNDRFFAVRPEGSVSTLKIQRTERGDSAVYLCASSFTPTSGAAYNEQFFGPGTRLTVL.

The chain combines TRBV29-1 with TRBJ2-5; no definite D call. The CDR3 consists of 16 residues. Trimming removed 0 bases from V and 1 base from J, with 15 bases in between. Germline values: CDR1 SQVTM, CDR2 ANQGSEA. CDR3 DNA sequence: TGCAGCGTTGAAGACACAGTGGTCCTAACCCAAGAGACCCAGTACTTC. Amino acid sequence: CSVEDTVVLTQETQYF.

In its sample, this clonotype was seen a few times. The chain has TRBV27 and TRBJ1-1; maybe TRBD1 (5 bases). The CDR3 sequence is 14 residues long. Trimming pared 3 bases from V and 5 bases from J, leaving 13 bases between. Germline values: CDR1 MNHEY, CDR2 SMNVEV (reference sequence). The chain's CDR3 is CASSLTVWETEAFF. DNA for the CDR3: TGTGCCAGCAGTTTGACAGTTTGGGAAACTGAAGCTTTCTTT.

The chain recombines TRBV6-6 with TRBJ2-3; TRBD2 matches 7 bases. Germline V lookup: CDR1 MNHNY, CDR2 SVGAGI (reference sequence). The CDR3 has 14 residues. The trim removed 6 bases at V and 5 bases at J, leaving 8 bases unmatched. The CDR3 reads CASRPTAGQDTQYF. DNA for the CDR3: TGTGCCAGCAGGCCTACAGCGGGGCAAGATACGCAGTATTTT.

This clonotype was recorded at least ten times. CDR3 DNA: TGTGCCTGGGGACAGGTTATGAACACTGAAGCTTTCTTT. This translates into CAWGQVMNTEAFF. V usage is TRBV30 and J usage is TRBJ1-1; 7 bases are shared with TRBD1. After removal of 5 bases from V and 0 bases from J, the junction contained 3 bases not matched to a gene. The CDR3 runs to 13 residues. CDR1 GTSNPN and CDR2 SVGIG come from the germline V gene (reference sequence).

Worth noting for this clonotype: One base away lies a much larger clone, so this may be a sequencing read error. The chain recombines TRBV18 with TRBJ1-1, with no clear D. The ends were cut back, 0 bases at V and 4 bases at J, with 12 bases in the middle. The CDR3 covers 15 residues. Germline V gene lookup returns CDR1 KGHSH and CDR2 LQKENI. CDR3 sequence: CASSPPRGWGTEAFF. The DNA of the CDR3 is TGTGCCAGCTCACCACCGCGGGGTTGGGGCACTGAAGCTTTCTTT.

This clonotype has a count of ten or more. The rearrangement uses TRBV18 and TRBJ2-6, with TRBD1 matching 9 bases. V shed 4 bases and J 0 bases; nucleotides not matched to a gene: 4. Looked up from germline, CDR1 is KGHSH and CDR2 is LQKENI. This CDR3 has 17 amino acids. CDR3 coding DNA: TGTGCCAGCTCACGGGGACAGGGAGGCTCTGGGGCCAACGTCCTGACTTTC. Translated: CASSRGQGGSGANVLTF.

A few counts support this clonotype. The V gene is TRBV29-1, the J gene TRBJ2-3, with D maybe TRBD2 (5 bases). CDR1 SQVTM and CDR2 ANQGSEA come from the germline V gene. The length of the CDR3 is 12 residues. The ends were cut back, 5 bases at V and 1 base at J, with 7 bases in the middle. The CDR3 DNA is TGCAGCGTTCGGCGGGGCACAGATACGCAGTATTTT. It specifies CSVRRGTDTQYF.

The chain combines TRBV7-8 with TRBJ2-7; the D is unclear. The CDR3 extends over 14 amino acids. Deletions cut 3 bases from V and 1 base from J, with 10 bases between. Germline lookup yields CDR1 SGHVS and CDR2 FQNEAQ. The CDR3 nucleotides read TGTGCCAGCAGCTTGAGACTGACTTCCTACGAGCAGTACTTC. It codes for CASSLRLTSYEQYF.

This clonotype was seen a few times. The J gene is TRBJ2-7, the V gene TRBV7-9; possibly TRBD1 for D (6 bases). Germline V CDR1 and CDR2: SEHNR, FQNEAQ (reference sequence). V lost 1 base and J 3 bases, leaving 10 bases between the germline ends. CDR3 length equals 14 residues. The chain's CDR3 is CASSLGGDNYEQYF. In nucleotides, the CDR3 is TGTGCCAGCAGCTTAGGTGGGGACAACTACGAGCAGTACTTC.

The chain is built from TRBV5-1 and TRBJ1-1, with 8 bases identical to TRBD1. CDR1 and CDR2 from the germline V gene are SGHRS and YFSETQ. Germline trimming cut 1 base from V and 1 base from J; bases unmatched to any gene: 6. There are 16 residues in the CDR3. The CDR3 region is CASSLRTGRQNTEAFF. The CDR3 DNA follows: TGCGCCAGCAGCTTGAGGACAGGGAGGCAGAACACTGAAGCTTTCTTT.

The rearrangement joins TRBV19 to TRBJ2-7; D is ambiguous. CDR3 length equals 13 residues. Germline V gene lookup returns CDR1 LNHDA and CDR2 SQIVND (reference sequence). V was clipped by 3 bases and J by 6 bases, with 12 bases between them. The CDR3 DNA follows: TGTGCCAGTAGTATGTGGGTGACGGGCGAGCAGTACTTC. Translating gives CASSMWVTGEQYF.

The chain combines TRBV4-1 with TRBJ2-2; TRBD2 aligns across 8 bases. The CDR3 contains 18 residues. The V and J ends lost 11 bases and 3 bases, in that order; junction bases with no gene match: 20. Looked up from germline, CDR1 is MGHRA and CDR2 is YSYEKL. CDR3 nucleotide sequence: TGCGCCTCGCAGAAGGAGCGGGGGTTTTTAATTTACACCGGGGAGCTGTTTTTT. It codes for CASQKERGFLIYTGELFF.

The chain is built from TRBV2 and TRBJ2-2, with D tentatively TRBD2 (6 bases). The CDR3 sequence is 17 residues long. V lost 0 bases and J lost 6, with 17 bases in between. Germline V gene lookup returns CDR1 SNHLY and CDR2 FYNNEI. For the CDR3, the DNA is TGTGCCAGCAGTGAAGCGAAGCGGGCCTATTCGGCCGGGGAGCTGTTTTTT. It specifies CASSEAKRAYSAGELFF.